Listed here are 5 T cell receptor beta chains from one sample, sequenced in a study of blood T cell repertoires in COVID-19. Sequenced by immunoSEQ multiplex PCR; TCRdb stores in-frame clones only, minus some. This table has just under 350,000 clones, roughly 89% appearing once. Sequencing used peripheral blood. The receptors stem from a young woman who had recovered from COVID-19.

This clone turned up a few times. The CDR3 DNA sequence: TGCGCCAGCAAGTCTAGGGGGGGAAACTATGGCTACACCTTC. Residues: CASKSRGGNYGYTF. This rearrangement joins TRBV5-1 to TRBJ1-2; maybe TRBD1 (6 bases). Germline V gene sequence: CDR1 SGHRS, CDR2 YFSETQ. V lost 6 bases and J 2 bases, leaving 14 bases between the germline ends. The CDR3 length is 14 residues.

The chain employs TRBV4-1 and TRBJ2-1, with 10 positions matching TRBD2. V lost 0 bases, J lost 7 bases, and 6 bases stayed unmatched. This CDR3 contains 16 residues. Germline V lookup: CDR1 MGHRA, CDR2 YSYEKL. The CDR3 DNA is TGCGCCAGCAGCCAAGATCCTAGCGGGAGAATAAATGAGCAGTTCTTC. Translation gives CASSQDPSGRINEQFF.

The genes are TRBV6-5 and TRBJ2-2; unclear D gene. The CDR3 extends over 11 amino acids. From germline, CDR1 is MNHEY and CDR2 SVGAGI. Trimming pared 8 bases from V and 2 bases from J, leaving 3 bases between. CDR3 region: CASLNTGELFF. CDR3 bases: TGTGCCAGCTTAAACACCGGGGAGCTGTTTTTT.

This chain links TRBV27 with TRBJ2-3; tentatively, D is TRBD2 (5 bases). The CDR3 is 15 residues long. Trimming took off 2 bases at V and 1 base at J, with 10 bases between the two ends. Germline CDR1 reads MNHEY; CDR2 reads SMNVEV (reference sequence). The CDR3 loop reads CASSLSGYRTDTQYF. In DNA form, the CDR3 reads TGTGCCAGCAGTTTAAGCGGCTACCGCACAGATACGCAGTATTTT.

This chain links TRBV21-1 with TRBJ2-5; TRBD1 was called by the table and not checked on the DNA. TRBV21-1 is marked as a pseudogene. The CDR3 covers 12 residues. DNA for the CDR3: TGTGCCAGCAGCAACAGGGAAGAGACCCAGTACTTC. Its protein product is CASSNREETQYF.